This TCR beta chain was obtained from a study of blood T cell repertoires in COVID-19. Study-level information: Acute and convalescent COVID-19 samples came from the United States, Italy and Spain. In each case, the material was cDNA or gDNA derived from T cells, B-cell-depleted T cells, or PBMCs.

Per the study methods: Quantification of nucleated cells was approximated via reference gene primer amplification. This table comes from immunoSEQ multiplex PCR, and its TCRdb copy is limited to in-frame clones, with some not included. V, J and clone size were drawn from that table, and D and trimming were deduced from the DNA. The profile covers more than 80,000 clones, with 75% to 90% appearing a single time and over 1.5% taken by the ten largest. CDR1 and CDR2 (germline): LNHDA, SQIVND (reference sequence). This CDR3 contains 15 residues. V dropped 7 bases and J dropped 6 bases, with 19 bases sitting between them.

The material sequenced was peripheral blood. The TCR originated in an elderly man with acute or convalescent COVID-19. This chain connects TRBV19 to TRBJ1-5; tentatively, D is TRBD1 (6 bases). CDR3 protein: CASNLSQGNRQPQHF. DNA for the CDR3: TGTGCCAGTAACCTATCCCAGGGGAATCGTCAGCCCCAGCATTTT.